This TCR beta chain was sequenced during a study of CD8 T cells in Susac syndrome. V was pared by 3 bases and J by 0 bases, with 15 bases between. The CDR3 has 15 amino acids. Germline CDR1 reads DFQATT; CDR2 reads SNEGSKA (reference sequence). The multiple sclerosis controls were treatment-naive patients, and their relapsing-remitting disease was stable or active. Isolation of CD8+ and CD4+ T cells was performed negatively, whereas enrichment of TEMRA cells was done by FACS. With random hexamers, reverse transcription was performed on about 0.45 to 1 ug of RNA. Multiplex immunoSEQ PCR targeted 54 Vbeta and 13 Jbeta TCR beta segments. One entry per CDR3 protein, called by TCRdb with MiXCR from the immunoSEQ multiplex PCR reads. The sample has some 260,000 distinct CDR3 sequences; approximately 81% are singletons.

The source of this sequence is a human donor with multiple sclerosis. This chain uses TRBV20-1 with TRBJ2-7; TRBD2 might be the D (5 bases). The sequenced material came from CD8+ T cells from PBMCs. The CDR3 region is CSASSVGQRSYEQYF. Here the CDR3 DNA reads TGCAGTGCTAGTAGCGTCGGGCAGCGCTCCTACGAGCAGTACTTC.